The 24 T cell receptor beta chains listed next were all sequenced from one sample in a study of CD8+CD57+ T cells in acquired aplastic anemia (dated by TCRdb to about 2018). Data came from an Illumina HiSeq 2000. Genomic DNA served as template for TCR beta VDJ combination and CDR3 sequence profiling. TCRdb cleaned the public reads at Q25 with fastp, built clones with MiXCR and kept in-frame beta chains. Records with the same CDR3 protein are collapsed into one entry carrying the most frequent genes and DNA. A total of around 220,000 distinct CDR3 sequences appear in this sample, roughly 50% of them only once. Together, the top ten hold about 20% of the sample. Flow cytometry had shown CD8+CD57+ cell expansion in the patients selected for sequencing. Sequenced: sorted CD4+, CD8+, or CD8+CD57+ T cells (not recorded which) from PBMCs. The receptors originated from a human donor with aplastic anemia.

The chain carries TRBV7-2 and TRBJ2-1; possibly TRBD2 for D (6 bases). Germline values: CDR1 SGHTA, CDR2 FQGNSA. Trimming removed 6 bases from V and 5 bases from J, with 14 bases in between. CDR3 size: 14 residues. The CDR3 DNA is TGTGCCAGCAGACGAGGGACGGGGGACAATGAGCAGTTCTTC. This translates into CASRRGTGDNEQFF.

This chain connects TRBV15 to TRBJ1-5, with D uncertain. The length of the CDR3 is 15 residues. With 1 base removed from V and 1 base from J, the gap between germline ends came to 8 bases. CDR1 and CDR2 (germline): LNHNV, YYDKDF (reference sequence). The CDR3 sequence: CATSRGGESNQPQHF. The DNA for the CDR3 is TGTGCCACCAGCAGAGGGGGAGAGAGCAATCAGCCCCAGCATTTT.

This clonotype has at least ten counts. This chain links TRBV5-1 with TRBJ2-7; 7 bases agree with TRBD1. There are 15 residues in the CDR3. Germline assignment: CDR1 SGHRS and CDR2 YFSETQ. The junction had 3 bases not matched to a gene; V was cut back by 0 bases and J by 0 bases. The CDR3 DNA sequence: TGCGCCAGCAGCTTGGCGGGACAGAGCTCCTACGAGCAGTACTTC. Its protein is CASSLAGQSSYEQYF.

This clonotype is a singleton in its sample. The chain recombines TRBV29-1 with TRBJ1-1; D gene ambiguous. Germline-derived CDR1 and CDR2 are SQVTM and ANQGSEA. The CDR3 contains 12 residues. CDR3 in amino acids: CSVTRLNTEAFF. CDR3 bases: TGCAGTGTCACAAGACTGAACACTGAAGCTTTCTTT.

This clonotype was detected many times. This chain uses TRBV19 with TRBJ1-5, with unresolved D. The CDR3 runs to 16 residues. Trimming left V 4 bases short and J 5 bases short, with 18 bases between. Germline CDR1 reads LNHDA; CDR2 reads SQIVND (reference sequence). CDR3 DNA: TGTGCCAGTAGTAGCACCCCGGACGGAGGATATCAGCCCCAGCATTTT. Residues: CASSSTPDGGYQPQHF. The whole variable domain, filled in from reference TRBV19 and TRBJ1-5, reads DGGITQSPKYLFRKEGQNVTLSCEQNLNHDAMYWYRQDPGQGLRLIYYSQIVNDFQKGDIAEGYSVSREKKESFPLTVTSAQKNPTAFYLCASSSTPDGGYQPQHFGDGTRLSIL.

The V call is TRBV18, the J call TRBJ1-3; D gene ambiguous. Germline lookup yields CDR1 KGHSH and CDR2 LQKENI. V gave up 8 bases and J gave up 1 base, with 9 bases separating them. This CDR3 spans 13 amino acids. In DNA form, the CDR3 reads TGTGCCAGCACGACGGGGTCTGGAAACACCATATATTTT. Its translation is CASTTGSGNTIYF.

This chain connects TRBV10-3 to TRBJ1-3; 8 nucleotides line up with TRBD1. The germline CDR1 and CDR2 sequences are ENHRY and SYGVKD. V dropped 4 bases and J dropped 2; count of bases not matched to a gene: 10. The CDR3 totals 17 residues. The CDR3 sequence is CAISASLDRGTGNTIYF. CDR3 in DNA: TGTGCCATCAGTGCCTCTTTAGACAGGGGCACTGGAAACACCATATATTTT.

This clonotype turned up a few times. The CDR3 DNA reads TGTGCCAGCAGCTTAGATAGGGCAGATGGCTACACCTTC. It translates to CASSLDRADGYTF. The V call is TRBV7-9, the J call TRBJ1-2; no clear D gene. Germline loops: CDR1 SEHNR, CDR2 FQNEAQ (reference sequence). CDR3 length: 13 residues. With 1 base removed from V and 6 bases from J, the gap between germline ends came to 9 bases. Supplemented by reference TRBV7-9 and TRBJ1-2, the full variable domain reads DTGVSQNPRHKITKRGQNVTFRCDPISEHNRLYWYRQTLGQGPEFLTYFQNEAQLEKSRLLSDRFSAERPKGSFSTLEIQRTEQGDSAMYLCASSLDRADGYTFGSGTRLTVV.

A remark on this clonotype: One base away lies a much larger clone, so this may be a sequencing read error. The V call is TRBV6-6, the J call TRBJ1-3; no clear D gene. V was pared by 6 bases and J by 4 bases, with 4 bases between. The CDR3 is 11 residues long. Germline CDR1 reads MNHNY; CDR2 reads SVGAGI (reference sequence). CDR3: CASRPGNTIYF. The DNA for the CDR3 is TGTGCCAGCAGACCGGGAAACACCATATATTTT.

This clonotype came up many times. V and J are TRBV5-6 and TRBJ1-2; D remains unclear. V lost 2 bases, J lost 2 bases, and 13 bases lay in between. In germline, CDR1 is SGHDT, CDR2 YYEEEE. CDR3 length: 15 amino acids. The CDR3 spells CASSLIQWGNYGYTF. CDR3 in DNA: TGTGCCAGCAGCTTAATTCAGTGGGGAAACTATGGCTACACCTTC.

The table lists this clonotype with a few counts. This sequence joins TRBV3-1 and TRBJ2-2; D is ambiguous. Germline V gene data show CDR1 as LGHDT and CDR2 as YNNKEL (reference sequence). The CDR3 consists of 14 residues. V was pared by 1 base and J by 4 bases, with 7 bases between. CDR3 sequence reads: CASSQGALTGELFF. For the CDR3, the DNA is TGTGCCAGCAGCCAAGGGGCCCTCACCGGGGAGCTGTTTTTT.

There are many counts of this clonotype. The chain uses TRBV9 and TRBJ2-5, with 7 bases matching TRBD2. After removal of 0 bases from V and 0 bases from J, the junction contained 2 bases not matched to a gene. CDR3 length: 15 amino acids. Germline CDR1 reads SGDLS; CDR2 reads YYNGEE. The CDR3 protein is CASSVDGRYQETQYF. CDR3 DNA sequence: TGTGCCAGCAGCGTAGACGGGAGGTACCAAGAGACCCAGTACTTC.

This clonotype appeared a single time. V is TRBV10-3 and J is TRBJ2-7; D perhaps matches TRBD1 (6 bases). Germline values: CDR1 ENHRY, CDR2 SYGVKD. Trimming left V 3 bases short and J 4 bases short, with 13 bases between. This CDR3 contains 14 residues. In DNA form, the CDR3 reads TGTGCCATCAGTGACAGGGGAAAGGGGTACGAGCAGTACTTC. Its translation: CAISDRGKGYEQYF.

In DNA, the CDR3 is TGTGCCAGCAGCTTAGTACAGGGCCTCGAGTATTTT. This gives the protein CASSLVQGLEYF. J is TRBJ2-3 and V is TRBV7-9; maybe TRBD1 (6 bases). The CDR3 extends over 12 amino acids. Between the trimmed V and J ends, which lost 1 base and 13 bases, there was a span of 12 bases. Germline-derived CDR1 and CDR2 are SEHNR and FQNEAQ (reference sequence).

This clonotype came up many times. The CDR3 DNA is TGTGCCAGCAGCTCCCAGGGCGGGCAGGGGGCAGGCGGCTACACCTTC. It yields the protein CASSSQGGQGAGGYTF. This chain joins TRBV7-9 and TRBJ1-2, with 8 bases that match TRBD1. This CDR3 region has 16 residues. The V gene's germline CDR1 is SEHNR and CDR2 FQNEAQ (reference sequence). V shed 4 bases and J 8 bases; nucleotides not matched to a gene: 15.

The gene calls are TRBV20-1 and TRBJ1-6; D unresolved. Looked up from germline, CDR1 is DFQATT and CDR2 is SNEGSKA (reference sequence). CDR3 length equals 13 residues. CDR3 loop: CTTDGAVTSPLHF. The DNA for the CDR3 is TGCACTACGGACGGCGCGGTAACCTCACCCCTCCACTTT.

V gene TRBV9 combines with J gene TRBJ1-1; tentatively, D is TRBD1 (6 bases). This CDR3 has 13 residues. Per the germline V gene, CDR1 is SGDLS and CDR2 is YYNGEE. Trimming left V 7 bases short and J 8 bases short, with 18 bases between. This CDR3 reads CASSSEAGVEAFF. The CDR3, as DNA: TGTGCCAGCTCATCGGAAGCAGGGGTGGAAGCTTTCTTT.

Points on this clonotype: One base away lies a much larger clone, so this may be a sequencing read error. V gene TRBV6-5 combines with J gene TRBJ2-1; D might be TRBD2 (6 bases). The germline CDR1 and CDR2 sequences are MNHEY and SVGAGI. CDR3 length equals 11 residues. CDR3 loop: CAGRRGGWQFF. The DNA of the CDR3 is TGTGCCGGCAGGAGGGGCGGCTGGCAGTTCTTC.

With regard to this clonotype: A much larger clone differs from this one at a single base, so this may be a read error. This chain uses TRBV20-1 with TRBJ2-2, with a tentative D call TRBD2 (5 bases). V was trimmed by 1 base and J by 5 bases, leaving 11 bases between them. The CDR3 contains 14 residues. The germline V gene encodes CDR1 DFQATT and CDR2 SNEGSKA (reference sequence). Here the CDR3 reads CSARAGIGTGELFF. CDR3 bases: TGCAGTGCTAGAGCGGGGATCGGAACCGGGGAGCTGTTTTTT.

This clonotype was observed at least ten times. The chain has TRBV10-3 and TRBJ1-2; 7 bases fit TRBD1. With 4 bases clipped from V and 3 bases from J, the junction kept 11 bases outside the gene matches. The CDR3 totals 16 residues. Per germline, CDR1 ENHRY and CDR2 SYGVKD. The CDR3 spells CAISAPGEGAYYGYTF. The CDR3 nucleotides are TGTGCCATCAGTGCGCCAGGAGAGGGGGCATACTATGGCTACACCTTC.

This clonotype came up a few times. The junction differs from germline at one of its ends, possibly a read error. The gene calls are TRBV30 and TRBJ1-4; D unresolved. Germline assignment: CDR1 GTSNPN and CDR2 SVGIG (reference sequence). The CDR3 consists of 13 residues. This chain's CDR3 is CAWSSPPKEKLFF. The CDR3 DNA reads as TGTGCCTGGAGTTCGCCCCCTAAAGAAAAACTGTTTTTT.

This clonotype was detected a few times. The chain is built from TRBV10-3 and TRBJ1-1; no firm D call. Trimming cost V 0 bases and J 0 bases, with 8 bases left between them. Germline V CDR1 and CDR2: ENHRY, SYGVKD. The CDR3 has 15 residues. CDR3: CAISESQDLNTEAFF. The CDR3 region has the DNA TGTGCCATCAGTGAGTCCCAGGATCTGAACACTGAAGCTTTCTTT.

The CDR3 DNA reads TGTGCCACCAGCGATGGACAGGGTAGCAATCAGCCCCAGCATTTT. Protein sequence: CATSDGQGSNQPQHF. The chain uses TRBV2 and TRBJ1-5; 8 bases are shared with TRBD1. The length of the CDR3 is 15 residues. Trimming cost V 10 bases and J 0 bases; bases outside gene matches: 8. Germline V lookup: CDR1 SNHLY, CDR2 FYNNEI.

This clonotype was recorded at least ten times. The CDR3 sequence is CASSSPRYSGNTIYF. CDR3 sequence (DNA): TGTGCCAGCAGCTCCCCCCGCTACTCTGGAAACACCATATATTTT. The chain recombines TRBV11-2 with TRBJ1-3; D not certain. Germline assignment: CDR1 SGHAT and CDR2 FQNNGV. Trimming removed 4 bases at V and 0 bases at J, with 10 bases between. The CDR3 consists of 15 residues. The complete variable domain, with remaining parts taken from reference TRBV11-2 and TRBJ1-3, reads EAGVAQSPRYKIIEKRQSVAFWCNPISGHATLYWYQQILGQGPKLLIQFQNNGVVDDSQLPKDRFSAERLKGVDSTLKIQPAKLEDSAVYLCASSSPRYSGNTIYFGEGSWLTVV.